This T cell receptor beta chain came from a study of identifying expanded T cells in peripheral blood. Notes on the study in general: Technical replicates showed roughly 1.2 changed clones; roughly two weeks roughly 18; four weeks 19.

Libraries were prepared by immunoSEQ multiplex PCR; TCRdb keeps only in-frame clonotypes and omits some of them. The sample shows more than 95,000 clones, 84% of them seen only once. This clone appeared a few times. Its target is unknown. V was clipped by 8 bases and J by 2 bases, with 15 bases between them. This CDR3 spans 14 amino acids. Germline V CDR1 and CDR2: MNHNS, SASEGT. Collection occurred without any documented infections or immune events in donors. The chain has TRBV6-1 and TRBJ1-2, with a tentative D call TRBD1 (5 bases). The sample consisted of blood. The receptor was derived from a person between 18 and 70 years old in good health. CDR3 in DNA: TGTGCCAGCTCTCTCCAATGGGGCAACTATGGCTACACCTTC. Amino acid sequence: CASSLQWGNYGYTF.